Below, 9 T cell receptor beta chains from the same sample are listed, as sequenced in a study of cytomegalovirus exposure and HLA in healthy donors. The method was immunoSEQ multiplex PCR; TCRdb's version includes in-frame clones alone and lacks a portion of them. Of some 110,000 clones in the sample, about 93% were seen once. Sequenced material: PBMCs. These receptors were collected from a woman aged 18 to 35 in good health and CMV-seronegative.

The chain joins TRBV6-1 to TRBJ1-1, with D possibly TRBD1 on 5 matching bases. Germline V lookup: CDR1 MNHNS, CDR2 SASEGT. CDR3 length: 14 residues. Trimming shortened V by 7 bases and J by 4 bases, and 16 bases separated the two germline ends. This chain's CDR3 is CASTETRVSTEAFF. DNA for the CDR3: TGTGCCAGCACAGAAACCAGGGTTTCCACTGAAGCTTTCTTT.

The chain has TRBV5-4 and TRBJ2-2; D uncertain. The germline V and J ends were trimmed by 2 bases and 4 bases, with 6 bases remaining between them. CDR1 and CDR2 from the germline V gene are SGHNT and YYREEE (reference sequence). The CDR3 runs 13 residues. The CDR3 DNA reads TGTGCCAGCAGCTTCATGAGCACCGGGGAGCTGTTTTTT. It encodes CASSFMSTGELFF.

CDR3 sequence (DNA): TGCGCCAGCAGCTTAACCCCGGAGCGCACCGGGGAGCTGTTTTTT. It translates to CASSLTPERTGELFF. The chain joins TRBV5-1 to TRBJ2-2; D is unresolved. The V gene's germline CDR1 is SGHRS and CDR2 YFSETQ. This CDR3 is built from 15 residues. Trimming left V 2 bases short and J 4 bases short, with 12 bases between.

The chain couples TRBV19 to TRBJ1-4; a possible D gene is TRBD1 (5 bases). V dropped 3 bases and J dropped 5 bases, with 7 bases sitting between them. The CDR3 consists of 13 residues. The germline V gene encodes CDR1 LNHDA and CDR2 SQIVND (reference sequence). CDR3 DNA sequence: TGTGCCAGTAGTATCCAGGGAAATGAAAAACTGTTTTTT. Translated: CASSIQGNEKLFF.

Only one count was recorded for this clone. V and J are TRBV10-3 and TRBJ1-5; D gene ambiguous. Trimming took 10 bases from V and 7 from J, leaving 20 bases between them. CDR1 ENHRY and CDR2 SYGVKD come from the germline V gene. This CDR3 has 14 residues. The CDR3 nucleotides read TGTGCCAGCATGCCCGCGGTCGAGTACCAGCCCCAGCATTTT. Translated: CASMPAVEYQPQHF.

The gene calls are TRBV10-1 and TRBJ1-6, with 7 bases fitting TRBD1. V shed 6 bases, J shed 9 bases, and the junction held 8 bases outside the gene matches. Germline values: CDR1 WNHNN, CDR2 SYGVQD (reference sequence). The CDR3 totals 14 residues. As DNA, the CDR3 is TGCGCCAGCAGCCTAGGGACAGTGGGTTCACCCCTCCACTTT. Protein product: CASSLGTVGSPLHF.

The chain combines TRBV11-2 with TRBJ2-2; D perhaps matches TRBD2 (6 bases). The CDR3 is 14 residues long. Per the germline V gene, CDR1 is SGHAT and CDR2 is FQNNGV. Between the trimmed V and J ends, which lost 1 base and 5 bases, there was a span of 8 bases. The DNA of the CDR3 is TGTGCCAGCAGCTTAGCGGGAGAAACCGGGGAGCTGTTTTTT. It specifies CASSLAGETGELFF.

The rearrangement uses TRBV5-4 and TRBJ1-6, with D unresolved. Between the trimmed V and J ends, which lost 0 bases and 9 bases, there was a span of 13 bases. This CDR3 region has 15 residues. The germline CDR1 and CDR2 sequences are SGHNT and YYREEE (reference sequence). CDR3 sequence reads: CASSLDPGTGSPLHF. The CDR3 DNA reads TGTGCCAGCAGCTTGGATCCGGGTACGGGTTCACCCCTCCACTTT.

The rearrangement links TRBV2 to TRBJ2-5; TRBD2 aligns across 9 bases. V gave up 0 bases and J gave up 3 bases; unmatched junction bases: 8. From germline, CDR1 is SNHLY and CDR2 FYNNEI. The CDR3 consists of 17 residues. CDR3 in amino acids: CASSEALRGGLEETQYF. CDR3 nucleotides: TGTGCCAGCAGTGAAGCGCTGCGGGGGGGCCTGGAAGAGACCCAGTACTTC.